The 12 T cell receptor beta chains given below trace back to one sample, sequenced in a study of blood T cell repertoires in COVID-19. Sequenced by immunoSEQ multiplex PCR; TCRdb stores in-frame clones only, minus some. The data show some 80,000 clones, 75% to 85% seen once. The sequenced sample was peripheral blood. The receptors shown here come from a man in his fifties with COVID-19, enrolled during active disease.

The J gene is TRBJ2-3, the V gene TRBV3-1 (or the pseudogene TRBV3-2); TRBD2 might be the D (5 bases). In germline, CDR1 is LGHDT, CDR2 YNNKEL (reference sequence). The ends were cut back, 3 bases at V and 5 bases at J, with 9 bases in the middle. This CDR3 has 13 amino acids. The DNA of the CDR3 is TGTGCCAGCAGCCACCCCCGGGGAGATACGCAGTATTTT. Protein product: CASSHPRGDTQYF.

This clone was picked up one time. The CDR3 nucleotides are TGTGCCTGGAGTCCCGGGGGGGGCTCCTACAATGAGCAGTTCTTC. Protein sequence: CAWSPGGGSYNEQFF. This chain joins TRBV30 and TRBJ2-1; 8 bases are a match to TRBD2. CDR3 size: 15 residues. The germline V gene has CDR1 GTSNPN and CDR2 SVGIG (reference sequence). The J segment lost 0 bases and the V segment lost 2 bases, leaving 3 bases of the junction unmatched.

The chain couples TRBV27 to TRBJ2-7; D not resolved. Germline CDR1 MNHEY, CDR2 SMNVEV (reference sequence). V was clipped by 6 bases and J by 0 bases, with 9 bases between them. CDR3 length: 13 amino acids. CDR3 coding DNA: TGTGCCAGCAGGGCGGCCGGCTCCTACGAGCAGTACTTC. Its protein product is CASRAAGSYEQYF.

The sample holds a few counts of this clone. The CDR3 DNA follows: TGCGCCAGCAGCTTAGGTTCAGGGGGCAACGAGCAGTACTTC. Translating gives CASSLGSGGNEQYF. The chain uses TRBV5-1 and TRBJ2-7, with 8 bases aligning to TRBD1. This CDR3 comprises 14 residues. The V segment lost 2 bases and the J segment 5 bases; nucleotides outside the gene matches: 6. CDR1 is SGHRS and CDR2 is YFSETQ in the germline V gene.

This chain connects TRBV19 to TRBJ2-2; 15 bases are a match to TRBD2. J lost 6 bases, V lost 8 bases, and 4 bases had no gene match. The CDR3 extends over 15 amino acids. Germline V lookup: CDR1 LNHDA, CDR2 SQIVND (reference sequence). The CDR3: CASGLAGGPSGELFF. CDR3 bases: TGTGCCAGTGGACTAGCGGGAGGGCCTTCCGGGGAGCTGTTTTTT.

CDR3 DNA: TGCGCCAGCAGCTTGGTTGGACAGGGGGCCTACGAGCAGTACTTC. Its protein is CASSLVGQGAYEQYF. The J gene is TRBJ2-7, the V gene TRBV5-1; 10 nucleotides agree with TRBD1. The CDR3 is made up of 15 amino acids. V was pared by 0 bases and J by 2 bases, with 2 bases of the junction left unmatched. Germline lookup yields CDR1 SGHRS and CDR2 YFSETQ.

The chain employs TRBV10-3 and TRBJ2-1, with TRBD2 matching 12 bases. The CDR3 loop spans 15 amino acids. V lost 6 bases and J lost 5; bases outside the gene matches: 5. Germline loops: CDR1 ENHRY, CDR2 SYGVKD. The CDR3: CAIRIRLAGDNEQFF. CDR3 nucleotides: TGTGCCATCAGGATCAGACTAGCGGGAGACAATGAGCAGTTCTTC.

The rearrangement uses TRBV27 and TRBJ1-1; maybe TRBD1 (5 bases). The CDR3 runs 14 residues. Trimming pared 3 bases from V and 12 bases from J, leaving 20 bases between. Germline lookup yields CDR1 MNHEY and CDR2 SMNVEV (reference sequence). The CDR3: CASSFREQGGQSFF. The CDR3 DNA sequence: TGTGCCAGCAGTTTTCGGGAGCAGGGTGGGCAATCTTTCTTT.

The chain recombines TRBV21-1 with TRBJ2-2; the DNA was not used to check the table's D call, TRBD1. TRBV21-1 is deemed a pseudogene. The CDR3 is 16 residues long. The CDR3 nucleotides are TGTGCCAGCACAGGACACCGGGACACTCTCACCGGGGAGCTGTTTTTT. Encoded protein: CASTGHRDTLTGELFF.

This clone was counted once. The gene calls are TRBV28 and TRBJ1-2; the match to TRBD1 covers 7 bases. From germline, CDR1 is MDHEN and CDR2 SYDVKM. Losses at the gene ends were 4 bases for V and 7 bases for J; bases not matched to a gene: 6. This CDR3 has 13 amino acids. The CDR3 nucleotides read TGTGCCAGCAGTTCGGACAGGCCCCGTGGCTACACCTTC. It is translated as CASSSDRPRGYTF.

The chain carries TRBV2 and TRBJ1-1; TRBD1 might be the D (5 bases). This CDR3 has 15 residues. Germline V lookup: CDR1 SNHLY, CDR2 FYNNEI. V gave up 6 bases and J gave up 0 bases, with 14 bases separating them. The CDR3 region is CASSAYQGLNTEAFF. The CDR3, as DNA: TGTGCCAGCAGCGCATATCAGGGCTTGAACACTGAAGCTTTCTTT.

The chain links TRBV29-1 to TRBJ2-3; 12 bases are a match to TRBD2. The CDR3 contains 16 residues. Germline CDR1 and CDR2: SQVTM and ANQGSEA. J lost 3 bases, V lost 5 bases, and 9 bases had no gene match. The CDR3, as DNA: TGCAGCGTTCAGGCTAGCGGGAGGGGTAGGACAGATACGCAGTATTTT. Protein product: CSVQASGRGRTDTQYF.